The rows below give T cell receptor beta chains drawn from one sample of a study of TIL therapy for anti-PD-1-resistant metastatic lung cancer. Clones were sequenced by immunoSEQ multiplex PCR, and TCRdb holds only the in-frame ones, with some missing. The top ten clones hold 4.5% to 5.5% of a sample with about 52,000 clones, around 79% of them seen once. The material was blood, obtained at baseline. These receptors were taken from a woman aged 30 to 85 with non-small cell lung cancer. The CDR3 runs from the conserved cysteine through the conserved F or W. D genes are given only for firm matches. Only some rows state a clone size, as once, few, many or a class for expanded clones.

j_gene	abundance	d_gene	v_gene	CDR3aa
TRBJ2-1	.	.	TRBV10-2	CASSRGPYNEQFF
TRBJ2-5	.	TRBD2	TRBV9	CASSSGGGGSWETQYF
TRBJ1-1	.	.	TRBV19	CASSMKQGTEAFF
TRBJ1-2	few	.	TRBV2	CASSDQTAHYGYTF
TRBJ2-7	few	.	TRBV7-7	CASSFGQSYEQYF
TRBJ1-4	once	.	TRBV6-5	CASSAMVTTNEKLFF
TRBJ2-1	.	.	TRBV6-1	CASSPDREPYNEQFF
TRBJ1-2	.	TRBD1	TRBV9	CASSWTGTGSHGYTF
TRBJ1-3	.	TRBD1	TRBV28	CASSPRTGAGNTIYF
TRBJ2-2	.	.	TRBV6-6	CASSYASAGGELFF
TRBJ2-7	.	.	TRBV28	CASSSYRAEQYF
TRBJ1-1	.	.	TRBV19	CASSLGTSEAFF
TRBJ2-3	.	.	TRBV10-3	CAIHDETGTDTQYF
TRBJ2-5	.	.	TRBV11-2	CASSPVGGRETQYF
TRBJ2-5	.	.	TRBV5-1	CASSSDPGSRETQYF
TRBJ2-7	few	.	TRBV2	CASPQGLSSYEQYF
TRBJ2-4	.	TRBD2	TRBV4-1	CASSHPVAGLAKNIQYF
TRBJ2-7	.	.	TRBV5-4	CASSDQARFSYEQYF
TRBJ2-7	.	TRBD1	TRBV18	CASSSKGQGAGSYEQYF
TRBJ2-3	.	TRBD2	TRBV6-5	CASSYGGGTQYF
TRBJ1-2	.	.	TRBV6-5	CASSYLQDSNYGYTF
TRBJ1-1	.	.	TRBV19	CASSSGAAWDEAFF
TRBJ2-1	.	.	TRBV19	CASDTGHNEQFF
TRBJ2-3	.	TRBD1	TRBV28	CASSLRDRVYTQYF
TRBJ2-7	.	.	TRBV6-5	CAIRVPEQYF
TRBJ2-1	.	TRBD2	TRBV13	CASSLTSGGALAYNEQFF
TRBJ2-7	.	TRBD2	TRBV28	CASSLGSGRSYEQYF
TRBJ2-7	.	TRBD1	TRBV7-9	CASSNRQGAYEQYF
TRBJ2-1	.	.	TRBV21-1	CASSKGRVSHSMRQFF